This TCR beta chain was recorded in a study of PD-L1 blockade in urothelial cancer. Study-level information: About 90% of the roughly 30 patients were men who had bladder-origin urothelial cancer.

Study conclusions and caveats: Greater 3-week expansion of tumor-associated blood clones was recorded for durable-benefit patients.

Time point in this sample: peripheral blood 6 weeks after treatment start. Per-patient samples, pretreatment and on-treatment, numbered 1 to 8. Germline trimming cut 4 bases from V and 2 bases from J; bases unmatched to any gene: 11. This CDR3 comprises 17 residues. CDR1 is LNHNV and CDR2 is YYDKDF in the germline V gene (reference sequence). Produced via immunoSEQ multiplex PCR; TCRdb's table is partial and in-frame only. The table lists about 120,000 clones, around 93% of them singletons, with approximately 3.8% in the top ten. As to this clone: The target antigen is unknown.

This clonotype originated in a man aged 55 to 69 with urothelial cancer. This rearrangement joins TRBV15 to TRBJ2-5; 9 bases are a match to TRBD1. Sample: PBMCs, taken around atezolizumab (anti-PD-L1) treatment. The CDR3 spells CATSTYTTGGWQETQYF. The CDR3 DNA is TGTGCCACCAGCACCTACACGACAGGGGGGTGGCAAGAGACCCAGTACTTC.